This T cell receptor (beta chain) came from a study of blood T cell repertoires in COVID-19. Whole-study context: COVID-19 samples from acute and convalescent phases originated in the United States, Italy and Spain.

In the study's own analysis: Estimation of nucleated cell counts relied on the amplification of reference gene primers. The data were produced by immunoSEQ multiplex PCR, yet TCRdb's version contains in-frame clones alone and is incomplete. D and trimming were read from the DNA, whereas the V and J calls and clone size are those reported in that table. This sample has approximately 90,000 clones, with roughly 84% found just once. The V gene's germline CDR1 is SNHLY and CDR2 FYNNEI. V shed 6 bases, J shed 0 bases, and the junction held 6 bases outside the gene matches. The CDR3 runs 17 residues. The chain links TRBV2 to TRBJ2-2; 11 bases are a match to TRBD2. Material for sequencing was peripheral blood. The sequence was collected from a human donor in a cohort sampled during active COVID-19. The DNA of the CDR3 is TGTGCCAGCAGCGGACTAGCGGGTGCGTCGAACACCGGGGAGCTGTTTTTT. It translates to CASSGLAGASNTGELFF.